This is a list of T cell receptor beta chains from one sample in a study of T cell responses to AZD1222 COVID-19 vaccine. The method was immunoSEQ multiplex PCR; TCRdb's version includes in-frame clones alone and lacks a portion of them. The sample contains approximately 90,000 clones, 80% to 90% of which appear only once. Sequences were derived from peripheral blood, sampled on day 0 of AZD1222 vaccination. Receptors originate from an adult in good health. CDR3s include the opening cysteine and the closing phenylalanine or tryptophan. A D gene is named only where the DNA matches it firmly. Size is stated for part of the rows, as once, few or many counts, or as a class when the clone is expanded.

abundance	v_gene	d_gene	j_gene	CDR3aa	CDR3nt
.	TRBV5-1	.	TRBJ2-3	CATTPRPEADTQYF	TGCGCCACCACCCCGCGGCCTGAAGCAGATACGCAGTATTTT
.	TRBV29-1	.	TRBJ2-5	CSVEEGARQTQYF	TGCAGCGTTGAAGAGGGGGCGAGACAGACCCAGTACTTC
.	TRBV9	TRBD1	TRBJ2-1	CASSPGQGYNEQFF	TGTGCCAGCAGCCCTGGACAGGGCTACAATGAGCAGTTCTTC
.	TRBV6-5	.	TRBJ2-6	CASIRETGANVLTF	TGTGCCAGCATAAGGGAAACTGGGGCCAACGTCCTGACTTTC
.	TRBV2	.	TRBJ1-1	CASRKGLPEAFF	TGTGCCAGCAGGAAAGGCCTCCCTGAAGCTTTCTTT
.	TRBV12-3/TRBV12-4	.	TRBJ1-4	CASTLTDEKLFF	TGTGCCAGCACCCTGACAGACGAAAAACTGTTTTTT
few	TRBV18	TRBD1	TRBJ1-2	CASSPPVNRGYGYTF	TGTGCCAGCTCACCACCGGTGAACAGGGGCTATGGCTACACCTTC
.	TRBV6-6	.	TRBJ2-7	CASTSRGSYEQYF	TGTGCCAGCACCTCCCGAGGCTCCTACGAGCAGTACTTC
.	TRBV28	TRBD2	TRBJ2-1	CASSSSSGSGNEQFF	TGTGCCAGCAGTTCATCTAGCGGGTCGGGGAATGAGCAGTTCTTC
.	TRBV7-2	TRBD1	TRBJ1-1	CASSEQGPNTEAFF	TGTGCCAGCAGCGAACAGGGGCCGAACACTGAAGCTTTCTTT
.	TRBV27	.	TRBJ2-7	CASSLSGQTYEQYF	TGTGCCAGCAGTTTATCTGGCCAAACCTACGAGCAGTACTTC
.	TRBV9	.	TRBJ2-2	CASRRNTGELFF	TGTGCCAGCAGAAGAAACACCGGGGAGCTGTTTTTT
.	TRBV5-1	TRBD1	TRBJ2-3	CASGQGSTDTQYF	TGCGCCAGCGGACAGGGGAGCACAGATACGCAGTATTTT
.	TRBV29-1	TRBD2	TRBJ2-1	CSGLAGEFYNEQFF	TGCAGTGGACTAGCGGGAGAGTTCTACAATGAGCAGTTCTTC
.	TRBV25-1	.	TRBJ1-1	CASSPGLGGDTEAFF	TGTGCCAGCAGTCCCGGTCTAGGAGGGGACACTGAAGCTTTCTTT
once	TRBV27	TRBD1	TRBJ2-7	CASRFKPGQGQYEQYF	TGTGCCAGCAGATTTAAACCGGGACAGGGGCAGTACGAGCAGTACTTC